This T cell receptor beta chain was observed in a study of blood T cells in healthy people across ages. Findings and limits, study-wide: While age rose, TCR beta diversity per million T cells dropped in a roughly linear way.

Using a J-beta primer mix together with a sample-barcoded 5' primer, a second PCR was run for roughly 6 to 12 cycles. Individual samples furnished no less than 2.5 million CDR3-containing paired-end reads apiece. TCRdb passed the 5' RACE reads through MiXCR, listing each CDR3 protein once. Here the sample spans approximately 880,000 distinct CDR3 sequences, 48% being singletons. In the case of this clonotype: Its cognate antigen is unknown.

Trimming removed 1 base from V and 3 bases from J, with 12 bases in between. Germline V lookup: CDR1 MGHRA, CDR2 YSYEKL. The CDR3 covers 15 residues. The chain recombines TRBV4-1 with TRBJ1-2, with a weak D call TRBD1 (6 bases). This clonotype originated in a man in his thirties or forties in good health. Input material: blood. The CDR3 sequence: CASSQAPGHHYGYTF. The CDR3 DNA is TGCGCCAGCAGCCAAGCCCCGGGACATCACTATGGCTACACCTTC.